This record concerns one T cell receptor beta chain sequence. Its specific antigen is unknown. There are no base qualities to consult, and no much larger clone falls within one base. The source of the sample is a study of T cell responses to AZD1222 COVID-19 vaccine (dated by TCRdb to 2020 to 2023). Study-level background: AZD1222 recipients whose second dose came at about 4 weeks and those whose second dose came at about 12 weeks were combined into one group, since spike-specific TCR depth and breadth did not differ between the two schedules. Trial participants were enrolled by age into subgroups of 18-55, 56-69 and 70-plus years, and about 150, 27 and 61 TCR-sequenced participants, respectively, were included in these subgroups. TCR sequencing was performed for about 250 trial participants, of whom about 210 were given two doses of AZD1222 and about 25 were given two doses of MenACWY control vaccine. The paper's findings and limits, for the study overall: In the small 56-69-year group, the increase in depth fell short of significance, most likely because of low power. Only six AZD1222 recipients were SARS-CoV-2 seropositive at baseline, limiting conclusions about previously exposed vaccinees. Reportedly, almost half of the unique spike-specific TCRs recognized epitopes lying outside the regions that are mutated in the B.1.351 and B.1.1.7 variants. Spike-specific TCR breadth and depth rose significantly after two AZD1222 doses compared with day 0 and with MenACWY recipients. Because no samples from the day 14 peak response were available, repertoires could be characterized only after the peak T cell response. Participants were mostly white British, with more females than males. The authors suggested clonal diversity may have been underestimated. Vaccine-associated CD4 TCRs spanned the whole spike protein, with dominant responses in regions 160-218 and 743-854.

Taken with the paper, the label for time point translates to: baseline before first vaccination. Vaccinee samples were obtained from the UK trials COV001 and COV002, which included a single-blind randomized controlled phase 2/3 trial of AZD1222 (ChAdOx1 nCoV-19) in healthy adults. For TCRbeta chain sequencing, PBMC samples from trial participants were taken at day 0 and at day 28 after the second dose. The CDR3 regions of human TCRbeta chains were analyzed by immunosequencing. Per the authors' processing: Repertoire TCRs were checked for matches against a reference library of SARS-CoV-2-specific TCRs that had been generated using the MIRA antigen-specificity platform. Breadth was defined as the fraction of unique TCRs that were SARS-CoV-2-associated. Depth was defined as the fraction of total T cells that were SARS-CoV-2-associated. Using the MIRA data, each spike-specific TCR was assigned both to the spike region to which the TCR was reactive and to a CD4 or CD8 class. Log10-transformed breadth and depth values were compared by one-way ANOVA with Sidak's multiple comparisons tests. TCRdb limited this immuneACCESS table to in-frame rearrangements with V and J called. A share of clones is missing; checked studies link under half to unresolved V genes, and the rest is unexplained. That table gives V, J and clone size, and the DNA gave D and trimming. The sample records around 100,000 clones, less than 90% of which are singletons. The ten largest make up around 1.8% of the sample.

Germline trimming: 5 bases from V, 6 bases from J; junction bases outside gene matches: 6. Sequences MNHEY (CDR1) and SVGAGI (CDR2) are obtained from the germline V gene. The CDR3 contains 15 residues, cysteine and phenylalanine counted. Only the CDR3 region is kept as DNA, spanning 45 bases read in frame from base 1. The TCR originated in an adult in good health. The starting material was peripheral blood, obtained on day 0 of AZD1222 vaccination. This chain is built from TRBV6-5 and TRBJ2-1; a stretch of 11 junction bases matches TRBD2. CDR3 protein: CASSRLAGTSNEQFF. At the DNA level, the sequence is TGTGCCAGCAGTCGACTAGCGGGAACCTCCAATGAGCAGTTCTTC.